This is a list of T cell receptor beta chains from one sample in a study of T cell responses to AZD1222 COVID-19 vaccine. Clones were read by immunoSEQ multiplex PCR, and TCRdb kept only the in-frame ones, dropping some. Of approximately 110,000 clones in the sample, about 85% were seen once. Sequences were derived from peripheral blood, sampled on day 0 of AZD1222 vaccination. All receptors derive from an adult in good health. The CDR3 runs from the conserved cysteine through the conserved F or W. A D gene is named only where the DNA matches it firmly. Where a row states a size, it is once, few, many or the class of an expanded clone; other rows omit it.

v_call	j_call	d_call	clone_size	cdr3_nt	cdr3_aa
TRBV6-2/TRBV6-3	TRBJ1-4	.	.	TGTGCCAGCAGTCGAACTCAAGAAAAACTGTTTTTT	CASSRTQEKLFF
TRBV11-1	TRBJ2-3	.	.	TGTGCCAGCAGCCCTCGGCGGGGGCCAACAGATACGCAGTATTTT	CASSPRRGPTDTQYF
TRBV5-1	TRBJ1-2	.	.	TGCGCCAGCAGCTCCCAGGGGCAGGCTAACTATGGCTACACCTTC	CASSSQGQANYGYTF
TRBV7-9	TRBJ1-1	.	once	TGTGCCAGCAGCTTAGTCGGCCACACTGAAGCTTTCTTT	CASSLVGHTEAFF
TRBV6-5	TRBJ1-1	.	.	TGTGCCAGCAGTTACTCAGAGAACACTGAAGCTTTCTTT	CASSYSENTEAFF
TRBV3-1/TRBV3-2	TRBJ1-5	.	.	TGTGCCAGCAGCCAACGGGGTTGGCATCAGCCCCAGCATTTT	CASSQRGWHQPQHF
TRBV28	TRBJ1-2	.	.	TGTGCCACCACCGCTCCTCTCTGGCTTAAAACCTTC	CATTAPLWLKTF
TRBV10-2	TRBJ1-2	.	.	TGCGCCAGCAGTGAGGTTGGGGTGGAGGGCTACACCTTC	CASSEVGVEGYTF
TRBV7-2	TRBJ2-3	TRBD2	few	TGTGCCAGCAGCCAGTGGGGGGGGAGCACAGATACGCAGTATTTT	CASSQWGGSTDTQYF
TRBV25-1	TRBJ1-5	.	.	TGTGCCAGCAGTGAATTCGGGAATCAGCCCCAGCATTTT	CASSEFGNQPQHF
TRBV28	TRBJ1-1	TRBD1	few	TGTGCCAGCAGTTTATTCGGCAGGGGGTCGGTCACTGAAGCTTTCTTT	CASSLFGRGSVTEAFF
TRBV4-3	TRBJ2-5	.	once	TGCGCCAGCAGCCCCCGGGCCCTGGGGGAGACCCAGTACTTC	CASSPRALGETQYF
TRBV5-1	TRBJ2-5	.	once	TGCGCCAGCAGCTTGTCGGGGAACCAAGAGACCCAGTACTTC	CASSLSGNQETQYF
TRBV6-2/TRBV6-3	TRBJ1-1	.	.	TGTGCCAGCAGTGACCCCGCGACAGGGAACACTGAAGCTTTCTTT	CASSDPATGNTEAFF
TRBV18	TRBJ1-3	.	.	TGTGCCAGCTCCTCGGGACCGTCGAGCTCTGGAAACACCATATATTTT	CASSSGPSSSGNTIYF
TRBV5-6	TRBJ1-2	.	few	TGTGCCAGCAGCTTGGAACCACAAGATAACTATGGCTACACCTTC	CASSLEPQDNYGYTF
TRBV4-3	TRBJ1-6	TRBD1	.	TGCGCCAGCAGCCGGACCCTCGGGACAGGGGGTCCACCCCTCCACTTT	CASSRTLGTGGPPLHF
TRBV28	TRBJ2-7	.	.	TGTGCCAGCAGCCGACTTTTCTCCTACGAGCAGTACTTC	CASSRLFSYEQYF
TRBV27	TRBJ1-2	.	.	TGTGCCAGCAGTTTAAGGCCGGGCGCTAACTATGGCTACACCTTC	CASSLRPGANYGYTF
TRBV29-1	TRBJ1-2	.	.	TGCAGCGTTGTCCCAGGGTCTTATGGCTACACCTTC	CSVVPGSYGYTF
TRBV2	TRBJ1-5	.	few	TGTGCCAGCAGTGCGTCGCAGGCCAATCAGCCCCAGCATTTT	CASSASQANQPQHF
TRBV4-3	TRBJ2-2	TRBD2	.	TGCGCCAGCAGCCAAGATTCCGGGGGGGCCGGGACCGGGGAGCTGTTTTTT	CASSQDSGGAGTGELFF
TRBV2	TRBJ2-7	.	.	TGTGCCAGCAGTGACAGTAGAGGCGAGCAGTACTTC	CASSDSRGEQYF
TRBV29-1	TRBJ2-1	.	.	TGCAGCGTTGACAGGTACAATGAGCAGTTCTTC	CSVDRYNEQFF
TRBV28	TRBJ2-1	.	.	TGTGCCAGCAGTCCAGCCGCGACACCTAACAATGAGCAGTTCTTC	CASSPAATPNNEQFF
TRBV21-1	TRBJ1-2	.	.	TGTGCCAGCAGCACTGCAGGGGGTGTTGCCTATGGCTACACCTTC	CASSTAGGVAYGYTF
TRBV24-1	TRBJ1-5	.	few	TGTGCCACCAGTGATTCGAGGGACTCATATAGCAATCAGCCCCAGCATTTT	CATSDSRDSYSNQPQHF
TRBV6-5	TRBJ2-7	TRBD2	.	TGTGCCACCAGGACTAGCGGGCCCTACGAGCAGTACTTC	CATRTSGPYEQYF
TRBV5-1	TRBJ2-2	TRBD1	.	TGCGCCAGCAGCTTGCCGGGACAGGGACGCGGGGAGCTGTTTTTT	CASSLPGQGRGELFF
TRBV7-6	TRBJ2-2	.	.	TGTGCCAGCAGCTTATTAGGTCTTGGCGCCGGGGAGCTGTTTTTT	CASSLLGLGAGELFF
TRBV12-5	TRBJ2-5	.	.	TGTGCTAGTGGTTCCGGTAGCCCGGCAAGGGAGACCCAGTACTTC	CASGSGSPARETQYF
TRBV19	TRBJ1-1	.	.	TGTGCCAGTAGTATAGTTACGGGGGTCACTGAAGCTTTCTTT	CASSIVTGVTEAFF
TRBV27	TRBJ2-7	.	.	TGTGCCAGCAGTTTTCGCAGCTCCTACGAGCAGTACTTC	CASSFRSSYEQYF
TRBV6-5	TRBJ2-7	.	.	TGTGCCAGCAGTTCCCGGGACACCCACTACGAGCAGTACTTC	CASSSRDTHYEQYF
TRBV12-5	TRBJ2-3	.	.	TGTGCTAGTGGTTTGTCACCGGGCCCGGTCGATACGCAGTATTTT	CASGLSPGPVDTQYF
TRBV6-6	TRBJ1-5	.	.	TGTGCCAGCAGTTACTCGAACCGCGGGCCCGGTCAGCCCCAGCATTTT	CASSYSNRGPGQPQHF
TRBV25-1	TRBJ2-6	.	.	TGTGCCAGCAGTGAATCTAAGACAGGAGACTCTGGGGCCAACGTCCTGACTTTC	CASSESKTGDSGANVLTF
TRBV10-3	TRBJ2-1	.	.	TGTGCCATCAGTGTAGGAGGGGCCTCCTACAATGAGCAGTTCTTC	CAISVGGASYNEQFF
TRBV7-6	TRBJ2-7	TRBD2	.	TGTGCCAGCAGCTTAGACCGACTAGCGGGAACTGAAAGGAACGAGCAGTACTTC	CASSLDRLAGTERNEQYF
TRBV6-6	TRBJ1-1	.	.	TGTGCCAGCAGTCTACGGTACATGAACACTGAAGCTTTCTTT	CASSLRYMNTEAFF
TRBV28	TRBJ1-2	.	.	TGTGCCAGCAGAACAGGGAGTCCTGGCTACACCTTC	CASRTGSPGYTF
TRBV28	TRBJ2-1	TRBD2	.	TGTGCCAGCAGTCGACTAGCGGTCTCCTACAATGAGCAGTTCTTC	CASSRLAVSYNEQFF
TRBV4-1	TRBJ2-7	.	.	TGCGCCAGCAGCCCCCGGGGCTTCTACGAGCAGTACTTC	CASSPRGFYEQYF
TRBV27	TRBJ1-5	.	.	TGTGCCAGCAGTTTACGGGGTATCTGGCAGCCCCAGCATTTT	CASSLRGIWQPQHF
TRBV5-1	TRBJ2-3	TRBD2	.	TGCGCCAGCAGCCCACAAGCGGGAGTGGGCACAGATACGCAGTATTTT	CASSPQAGVGTDTQYF
TRBV3-1/TRBV3-2	TRBJ1-2	.	.	TGTGCCAGCAGCCAAGTATCCCCGTTGGGAGGGGCGAGCAATGGCTACACCTTC	CASSQVSPLGGASNGYTF
TRBV20-1	TRBJ2-7	.	.	TGCAGTGCTAGAGGGGCATACGAGCAGTACTTC	CSARGAYEQYF